Below, 4 T cell receptor beta chains from the same sample are listed, as sequenced in a study of a mutant IDH1 vaccine in newly diagnosed glioma. Using immunoSEQ multiplex PCR, the repertoire was profiled, and TCRdb retains in-frame clones only, with some absent. The repertoire includes about 94,000 clones, just under 90% of them detected once, and 0.6% to 0.95% sits in the top ten. Regarding time point: week 47, end of study. Each dose of the vaccine consisted of 300 ug of mutant IDH1 20-mer peptide, with topical imiquimod. Their cognate antigens are unknown. The specimen comprised PBMCs, sampled from a glioma patient whose treatment included an IDH1 peptide vaccine. The receptors shown here come from a woman aged 45 to 65 with glioma.

V gene TRBV19 combines with J gene TRBJ1-1, with a tentative D call TRBD1 (5 bases). Germline CDR1 LNHDA, CDR2 SQIVND (reference sequence). V lost 5 bases and J 4 bases, leaving 14 bases between the germline ends. This CDR3 spans 14 amino acids. CDR3 amino acids: CASSYGGLGTEAFF. CDR3 bases: TGTGCCAGTAGTTACGGGGGTTTGGGCACTGAAGCTTTCTTT.

This chain connects TRBV6-5 to TRBJ1-5; D uncertain. This CDR3 region has 13 residues. CDR1 and CDR2 from the germline V gene are MNHEY and SVGAGI. V shed 5 bases and J shed 7 bases, with 12 bases lying between them. The CDR3 region is CASSEVFVQPQHF. The CDR3 DNA sequence: TGTGCCAGCAGTGAAGTGTTTGTACAGCCCCAGCATTTT.

The chain uses TRBV7-9 and TRBJ2-3, with 7 bases identical to TRBD2. Germline CDR1 and CDR2: SEHNR and FQNEAQ (reference sequence). Losses at the gene ends were 5 bases for V and 0 bases for J; bases not matched to a gene: 11. This CDR3 contains 17 residues. For the CDR3, the DNA is TGTGCCAGCAGCCATCCCCGCGCTAGCGGTAGCACAGATACGCAGTATTTT. This translates into CASSHPRASGSTDTQYF.

The gene calls are TRBV28 and TRBJ1-2; D remains ambiguous. This CDR3 is 13 amino acids long. Trimming shortened V by 4 bases and J by 8 bases, and 14 bases separated the two germline ends. Germline CDR1 reads MDHEN; CDR2 reads SYDVKM. The CDR3 sequence: CASSSPGGVGYTF. The CDR3 nucleotides read TGTGCCAGCAGTTCCCCTGGTGGGGTCGGCTACACCTTC.